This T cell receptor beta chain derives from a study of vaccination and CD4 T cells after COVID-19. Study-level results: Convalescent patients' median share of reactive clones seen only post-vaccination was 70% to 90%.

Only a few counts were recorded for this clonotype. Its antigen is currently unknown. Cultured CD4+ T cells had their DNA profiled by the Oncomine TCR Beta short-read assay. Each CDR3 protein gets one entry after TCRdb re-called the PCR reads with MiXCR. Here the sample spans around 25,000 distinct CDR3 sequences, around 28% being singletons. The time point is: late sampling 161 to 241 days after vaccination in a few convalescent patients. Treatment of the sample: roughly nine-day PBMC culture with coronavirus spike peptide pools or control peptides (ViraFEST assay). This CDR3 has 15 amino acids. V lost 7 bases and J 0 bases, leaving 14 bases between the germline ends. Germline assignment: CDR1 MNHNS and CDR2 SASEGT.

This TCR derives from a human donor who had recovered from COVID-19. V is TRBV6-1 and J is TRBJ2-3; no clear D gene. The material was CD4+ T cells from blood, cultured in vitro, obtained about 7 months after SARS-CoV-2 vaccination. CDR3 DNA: TGTGCCAGCACAGACGGCGGTTCTAGCACAGATACGCAGTATTTT. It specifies CASTDGGSSTDTQYF.